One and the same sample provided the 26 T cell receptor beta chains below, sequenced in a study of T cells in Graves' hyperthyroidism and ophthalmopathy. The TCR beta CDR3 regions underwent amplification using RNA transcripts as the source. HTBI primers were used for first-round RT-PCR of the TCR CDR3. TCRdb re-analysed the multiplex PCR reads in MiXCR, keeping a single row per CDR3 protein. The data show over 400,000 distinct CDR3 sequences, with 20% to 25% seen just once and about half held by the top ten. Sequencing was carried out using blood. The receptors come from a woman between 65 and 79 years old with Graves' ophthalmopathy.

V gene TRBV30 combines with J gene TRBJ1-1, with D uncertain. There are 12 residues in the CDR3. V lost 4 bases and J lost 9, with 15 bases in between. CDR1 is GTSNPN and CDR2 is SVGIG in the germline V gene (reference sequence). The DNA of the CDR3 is TGTGCCTGGACTGTAGGAGCTGGCCAAGCTTTCTTT. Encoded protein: CAWTVGAGQAFF.

The CDR3 DNA is TGTGCCAGCAGCAGCGTGGGTCAGGGTAACGAGCAGTACTTC. Its translation is CASSSVGQGNEQYF. The chain joins TRBV7-9 to TRBJ2-7, with a possible D match to TRBD1 (5 bases). The germline V gene has CDR1 SEHNR and CDR2 FQNEAQ (reference sequence). The V gene lost 5 bases and the J gene lost 5 bases, with 16 bases spanning the gap. This CDR3 comprises 14 residues.

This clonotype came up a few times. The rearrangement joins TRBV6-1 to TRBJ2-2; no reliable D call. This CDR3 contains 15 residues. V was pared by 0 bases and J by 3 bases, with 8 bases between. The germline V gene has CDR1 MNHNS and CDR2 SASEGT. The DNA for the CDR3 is TGTGCCAGCAGTGAAGCGACACCGGACACCGGGGAGCTGTTTTTT. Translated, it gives CASSEATPDTGELFF.

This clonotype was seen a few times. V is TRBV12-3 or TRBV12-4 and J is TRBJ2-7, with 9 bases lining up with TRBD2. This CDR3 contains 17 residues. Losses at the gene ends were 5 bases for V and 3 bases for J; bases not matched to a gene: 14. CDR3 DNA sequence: TGTGCCAGCAGTCCTGCCTGGGCTAGCGGGACCTACTACGAGCAGTACTTC. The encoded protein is CASSPAWASGTYYEQYF.

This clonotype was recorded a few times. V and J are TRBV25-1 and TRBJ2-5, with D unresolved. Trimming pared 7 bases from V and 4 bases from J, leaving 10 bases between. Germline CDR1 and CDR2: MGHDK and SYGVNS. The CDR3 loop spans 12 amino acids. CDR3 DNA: TGTGCCAGCATAGACCTCAGAGAGACCCAGTACTTC. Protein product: CASIDLRETQYF.

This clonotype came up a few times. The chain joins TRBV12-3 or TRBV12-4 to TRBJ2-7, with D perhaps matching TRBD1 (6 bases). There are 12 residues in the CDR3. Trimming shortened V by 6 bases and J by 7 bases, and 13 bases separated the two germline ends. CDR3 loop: CASRPGVREQYF. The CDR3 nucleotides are TGTGCCAGCAGGCCAGGGGTTAGGGAGCAGTACTTC.

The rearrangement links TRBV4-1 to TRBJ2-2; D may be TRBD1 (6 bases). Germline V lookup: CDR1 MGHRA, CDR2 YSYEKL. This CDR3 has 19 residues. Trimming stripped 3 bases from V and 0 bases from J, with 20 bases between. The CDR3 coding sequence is TGCGCCAGCAGCCACCAAAATGGGGGCGATACGACGAACACCGGGGAGCTGTTTTTT. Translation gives CASSHQNGGDTTNTGELFF.

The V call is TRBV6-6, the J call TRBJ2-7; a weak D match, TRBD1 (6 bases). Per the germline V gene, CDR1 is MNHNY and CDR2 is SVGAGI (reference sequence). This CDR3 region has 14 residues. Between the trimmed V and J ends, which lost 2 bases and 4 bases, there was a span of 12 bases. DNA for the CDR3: TGTGCCAGCAGTTACCGGGACATCCCGTACGAGCAGTACTTC. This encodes CASSYRDIPYEQYF.

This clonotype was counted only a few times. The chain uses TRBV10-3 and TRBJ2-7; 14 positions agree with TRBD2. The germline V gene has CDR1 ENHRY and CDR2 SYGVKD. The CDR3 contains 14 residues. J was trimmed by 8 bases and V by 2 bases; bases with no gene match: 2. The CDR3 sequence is CAISEGLAGGQQYF. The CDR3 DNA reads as TGTGCCATCAGTGAGGGACTAGCGGGAGGTCAGCAGTACTTC.

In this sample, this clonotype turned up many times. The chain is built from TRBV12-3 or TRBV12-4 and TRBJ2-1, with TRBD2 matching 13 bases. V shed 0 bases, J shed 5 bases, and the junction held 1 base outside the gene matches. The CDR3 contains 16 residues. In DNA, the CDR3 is TGTGCCAGCAGTTTAGCCGGGACTAGCGGGGACAATGAGCAGTTCTTC. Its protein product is CASSLAGTSGDNEQFF.

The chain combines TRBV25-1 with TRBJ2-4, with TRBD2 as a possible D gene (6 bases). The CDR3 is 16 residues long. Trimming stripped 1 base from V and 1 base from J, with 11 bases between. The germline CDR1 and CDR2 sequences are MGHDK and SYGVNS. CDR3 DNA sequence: TGTGCCAGCAGTGAATGGGGGGTCGTGGCCAAAAACATTCAGTACTTC. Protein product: CASSEWGVVAKNIQYF.

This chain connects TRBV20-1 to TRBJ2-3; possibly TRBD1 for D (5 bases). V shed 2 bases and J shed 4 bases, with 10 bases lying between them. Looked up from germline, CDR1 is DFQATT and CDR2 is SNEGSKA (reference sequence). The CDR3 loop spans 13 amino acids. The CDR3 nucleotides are TGCAGTGCTAGACCACAAGGGGCAGATACGCAGTATTTT. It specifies CSARPQGADTQYF.

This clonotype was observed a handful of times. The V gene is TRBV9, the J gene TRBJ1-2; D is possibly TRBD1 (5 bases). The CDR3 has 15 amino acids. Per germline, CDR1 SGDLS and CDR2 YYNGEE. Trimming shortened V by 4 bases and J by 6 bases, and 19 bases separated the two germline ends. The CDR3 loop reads CASSPRDPALHGYTF. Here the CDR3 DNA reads TGTGCCAGCAGCCCACGGGACCCGGCACTCCATGGCTACACCTTC.

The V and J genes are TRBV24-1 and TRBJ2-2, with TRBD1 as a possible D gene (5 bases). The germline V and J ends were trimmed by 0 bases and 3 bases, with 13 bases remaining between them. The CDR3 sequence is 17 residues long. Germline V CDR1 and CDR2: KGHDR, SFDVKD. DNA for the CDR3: TGTGCCACCAGTGATTTGTATACAGGTCGGGACACCGGGGAGCTGTTTTTT. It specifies CATSDLYTGRDTGELFF.

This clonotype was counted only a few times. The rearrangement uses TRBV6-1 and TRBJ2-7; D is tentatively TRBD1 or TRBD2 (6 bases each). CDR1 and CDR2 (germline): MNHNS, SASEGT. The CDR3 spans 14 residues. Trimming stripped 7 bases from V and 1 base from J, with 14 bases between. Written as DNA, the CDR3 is TGTGCCAGCATCCCTGGGGGGCAGTCCTACGAGCAGTACTTC. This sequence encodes CASIPGGQSYEQYF.

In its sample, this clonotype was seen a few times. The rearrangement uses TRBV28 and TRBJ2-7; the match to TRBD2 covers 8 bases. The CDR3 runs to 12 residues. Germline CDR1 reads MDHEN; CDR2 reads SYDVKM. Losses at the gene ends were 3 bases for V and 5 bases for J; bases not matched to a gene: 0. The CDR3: CASSLTSDEQYF. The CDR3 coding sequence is TGTGCCAGCAGTTTGACTAGCGACGAGCAGTACTTC.

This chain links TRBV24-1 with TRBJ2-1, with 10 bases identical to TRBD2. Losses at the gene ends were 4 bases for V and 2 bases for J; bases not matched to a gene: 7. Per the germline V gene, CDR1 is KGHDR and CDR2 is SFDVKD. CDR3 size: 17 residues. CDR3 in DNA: TGTGCCACCAGTGAGTCTAGCGGGAGTGGTGCCTACAATGAGCAGTTCTTC. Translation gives CATSESSGSGAYNEQFF.

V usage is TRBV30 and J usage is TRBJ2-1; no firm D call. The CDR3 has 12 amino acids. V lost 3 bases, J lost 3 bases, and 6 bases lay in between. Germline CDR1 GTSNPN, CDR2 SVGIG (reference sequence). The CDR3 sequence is CAWRPDYNEQFF. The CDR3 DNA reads TGTGCCTGGAGGCCTGACTACAATGAGCAGTTCTTC.

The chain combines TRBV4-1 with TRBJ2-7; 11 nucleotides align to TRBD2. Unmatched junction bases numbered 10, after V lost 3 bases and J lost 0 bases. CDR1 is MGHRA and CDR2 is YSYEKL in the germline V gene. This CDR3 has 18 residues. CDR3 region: CASSQSKLAGGSSYEQYF. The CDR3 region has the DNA TGCGCCAGCAGCCAGTCGAAGCTAGCGGGAGGAAGCTCCTACGAGCAGTACTTC.

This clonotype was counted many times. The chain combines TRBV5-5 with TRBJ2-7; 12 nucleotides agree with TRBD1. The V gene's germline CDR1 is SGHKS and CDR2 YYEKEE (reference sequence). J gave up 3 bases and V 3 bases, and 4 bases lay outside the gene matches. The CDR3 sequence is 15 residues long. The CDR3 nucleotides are TGTGCCAGCAGCTACGGGACAGGGGGCGGCTACGAGCAGTACTTC. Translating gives CASSYGTGGGYEQYF.

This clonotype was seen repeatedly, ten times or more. The CDR3 here is CSARKGGNYGYTF. The CDR3 coding sequence is TGCAGTGCTAGGAAGGGGGGGAACTATGGCTACACCTTC. The chain links TRBV20-1 to TRBJ1-2; TRBD1 might be the D (6 bases). The V end was cut by 3 bases, the J end by 2 bases, with 10 bases between. The CDR3 consists of 13 residues. The V gene's germline CDR1 is DFQATT and CDR2 SNEGSKA (reference sequence).

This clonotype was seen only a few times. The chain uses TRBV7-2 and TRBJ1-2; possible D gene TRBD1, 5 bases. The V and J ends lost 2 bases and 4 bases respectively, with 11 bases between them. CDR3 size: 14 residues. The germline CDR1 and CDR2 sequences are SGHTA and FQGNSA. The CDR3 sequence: CASSLMEGIYGYTF. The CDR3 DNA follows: TGTGCCAGCAGCTTAATGGAGGGGATCTATGGCTACACCTTC. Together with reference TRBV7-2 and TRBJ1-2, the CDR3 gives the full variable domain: GAGVSQSPSNKVTEKGKDVELRCDPISGHTALYWYRQSLGQGLEFLIYFQGNSAPDKSGLPSDRFSAERTGGSVSTLTIQRTQQEDSAVYLCASSLMEGIYGYTFGSGTRLTVV.

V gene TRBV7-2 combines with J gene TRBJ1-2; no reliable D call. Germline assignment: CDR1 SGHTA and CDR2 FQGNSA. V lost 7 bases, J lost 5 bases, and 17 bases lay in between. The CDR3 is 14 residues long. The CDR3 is CASNRPSDIYGYTF. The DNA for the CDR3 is TGTGCCAGCAACAGACCTTCCGATATTTATGGCTACACCTTC.

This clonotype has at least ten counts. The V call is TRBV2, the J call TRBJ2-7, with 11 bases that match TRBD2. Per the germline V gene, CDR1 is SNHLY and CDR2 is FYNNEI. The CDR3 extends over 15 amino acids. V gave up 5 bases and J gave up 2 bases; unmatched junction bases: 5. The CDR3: CASSFGTSGTYEQYF. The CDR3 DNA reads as TGTGCCAGCAGTTTTGGGACTAGCGGCACCTACGAGCAGTACTTC.

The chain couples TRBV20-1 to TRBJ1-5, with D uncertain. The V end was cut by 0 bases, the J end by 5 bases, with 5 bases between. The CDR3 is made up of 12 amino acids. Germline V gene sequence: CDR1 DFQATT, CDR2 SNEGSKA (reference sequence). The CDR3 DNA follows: TGCAGTGCTAGAGAGGCAGATCAGCCCCAGCATTTT. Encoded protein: CSAREADQPQHF.

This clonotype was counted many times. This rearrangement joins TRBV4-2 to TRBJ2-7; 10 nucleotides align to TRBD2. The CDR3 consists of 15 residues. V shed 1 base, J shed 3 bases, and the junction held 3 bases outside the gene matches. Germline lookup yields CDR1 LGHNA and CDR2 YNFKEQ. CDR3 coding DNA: TGTGCCAGCAGCCAAGGGACTAGCGGACACTACGAGCAGTACTTC. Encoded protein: CASSQGTSGHYEQYF.